The entry that follows covers one TCR beta chain sequence. Original processing notes: Reference gene primer amplification in the assay estimated nucleated cell counts. Clones were read by immunoSEQ multiplex PCR, and TCRdb kept only the in-frame ones, dropping some. V, J and clone size reflect that table, while D and trimming were determined from the DNA. The table lists about 73,000 clones, 82% of them singletons. V was pared by 0 bases and J by 8 bases, with 13 bases between. Per germline, CDR1 MNHNY and CDR2 SVGAGI (reference sequence). CDR3 length: 14 residues. The sample comes from a study of blood T cell repertoires in COVID-19. Background on the study: The analysed material was cDNA or gDNA that came from T cells, B-cell-depleted T cells, or PBMCs.

The clonotype comes from an older woman with acute or convalescent COVID-19. This chain joins TRBV6-6 and TRBJ1-2; possibly TRBD1 for D (5 bases). Source material: peripheral blood. In DNA, the CDR3 is TGTGCCAGCAGTTACTCGGCAGGGAGGGGCGGCTACACCTTC. Amino acid sequence: CASSYSAGRGGYTF.